The source of this T cell receptor beta chain is a study of OX40 agonist ivuxolimab in advanced cancers. Looking at the study overall: It was ivuxolimab, an agonistic anti-OX40 (CD134) antibody, that patients were treated with.

TCRdb keeps only in-frame clones here, not all; method: immunoSEQ multiplex PCR. This table has around 140,000 clones, under 95% appearing once. Germline V gene data show CDR1 as SNHLY and CDR2 as FYNNEI. Trimming took 2 bases from V and 0 from J; bases not matched to a gene: 4. This CDR3 has 17 residues. This clonotype originated in an adult with an advanced solid tumor such as melanoma, head and neck, liver or kidney cancer. Sequencing was performed on CD4+ or CD8+ T cells sorted from blood, taken in a trial of the OX40 agonist ivuxolimab. V gene TRBV2 combines with J gene TRBJ2-2, with 9 bases fitting TRBD2. Here the CDR3 reads CASSEWSSGTNTGELFF. The CDR3, as DNA: TGTGCCAGCAGTGAATGGTCTAGCGGGACGAACACCGGGGAGCTGTTTTTT.